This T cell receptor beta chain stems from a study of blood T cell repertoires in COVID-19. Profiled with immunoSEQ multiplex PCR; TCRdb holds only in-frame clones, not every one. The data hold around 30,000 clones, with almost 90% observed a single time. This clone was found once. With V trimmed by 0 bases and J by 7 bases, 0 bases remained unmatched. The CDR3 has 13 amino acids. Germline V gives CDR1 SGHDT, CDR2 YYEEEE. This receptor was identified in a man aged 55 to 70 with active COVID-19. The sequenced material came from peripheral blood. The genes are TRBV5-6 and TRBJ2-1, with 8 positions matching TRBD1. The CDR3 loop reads CASSLDRGNEQFF. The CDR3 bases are TGTGCCAGCAGCTTGGACAGGGGGAATGAGCAGTTCTTC.